This T cell receptor beta chain was found in a study of T cell responses to AZD1222 COVID-19 vaccine. For the study at large: The analysis combined second doses at about 4 or about 12 weeks.

Libraries were prepared by immunoSEQ multiplex PCR; TCRdb keeps only in-frame clonotypes and omits some of them. The table has 100,000 to 120,000 clones, approximately 88% seen once. Comments on this clone: Its antigen is currently unknown.

Germline loops: CDR1 LNHDA, CDR2 SQIVND (reference sequence). The V gene lost 5 bases and the J gene lost 9 bases, with 14 bases spanning the gap. The CDR3 loop spans 13 amino acids. Notes on the study in general: Clonal diversity may have been underestimated in mostly white British donors.

V usage is TRBV19 and J usage is TRBJ2-1; D tentatively reads TRBD1 or TRBD2 (6 bases each). The receptor was derived from an adult in good health. The sample in question was peripheral blood, obtained on day 0 of AZD1222 vaccination. The chain's CDR3 is CASSDLEGGEQFF. The CDR3 region has the DNA TGTGCCAGTAGTGACCTCGAGGGGGGTGAGCAGTTCTTC. Drawing the rest from reference TRBV19 and TRBJ2-1, the complete variable domain is DGGITQSPKYLFRKEGQNVTLSCEQNLNHDAMYWYRQDPGQGLRLIYYSQIVNDFQKGDIAEGYSVSREKKESFPLTVTSAQKNPTAFYLCASSDLEGGEQFFGPGTRLTVL.